One and the same sample provided the 16 T cell receptor beta chains below, sequenced in a study of chemoradiotherapy in HPV16-positive cancers. Assay: immunoSEQ multiplex PCR; the TCRdb copy retains only in-frame clones and omits some. The sample comprises about 14,000 clones, approximately 89% of which are singletons, and 3.5% to 4.5% rests with the top ten. Specimen: tumor tissue, collected from a patient who underwent chemoradiotherapy. All receptors derive from a human donor with HPV-associated anogenital cancer.

This rearrangement joins TRBV5-8 to TRBJ1-2; tentatively, D is TRBD1 (5 bases). Germline V gives CDR1 SGHTS, CDR2 YDEGEE. The CDR3 is made up of 13 amino acids. Trimming left V 2 bases short and J 7 bases short, with 12 bases between. The CDR3 protein is CASSFGGGSGYTF. The CDR3, as DNA: TGTGCCAGCAGCTTCGGGGGGGGAAGTGGCTACACCTTC. Supplemented by reference TRBV5-8 and TRBJ1-2, the full variable domain reads EAGVTQSPTHLIKTRGQQATLRCSPISGHTSVYWYQQALGLGLQFLLWYDEGEERNRGNFPPRFSGRQFPNYSSELNVNALELEDSALYLCASSFGGGSGYTFGSGTRLTVV.

This clone has a handful of counts. The chain has TRBV9 and TRBJ1-1, with no clear D. CDR1 SGDLS and CDR2 YYNGEE come from the germline V gene. This CDR3 comprises 14 residues. V was pared by 0 bases and J by 2 bases, with 8 bases between. The CDR3 spells CASSVDNTNTEAFF. CDR3 nucleotides: TGTGCCAGCAGCGTAGATAACACAAACACTGAAGCTTTCTTT.

This chain links TRBV19 with TRBJ1-1; 10 nucleotides agree with TRBD1. Germline CDR1 LNHDA, CDR2 SQIVND (reference sequence). V was pared by 6 bases and J by 2 bases, with 9 bases of the junction left unmatched. There are 16 residues in the CDR3. CDR3 DNA sequence: TGTGCCAGTAGACCTCGACAGGGGGCGAGAAACACTGAAGCTTTCTTT. Its protein product is CASRPRQGARNTEAFF.

The count of this clone is one. This sequence joins TRBV5-6 and TRBJ1-2, with 8 bases that match TRBD1. Germline CDR1 reads SGHDT; CDR2 reads YYEEEE. V was clipped by 0 bases and J by 2 bases; unmatched bases: 6. The CDR3 spans 16 residues. CDR3: CASSLGQGNLNYGYTF. CDR3 nucleotides: TGTGCCAGCAGCTTGGGACAGGGGAACCTAAACTATGGCTACACCTTC. Together with reference TRBV5-6 and TRBJ1-2, the CDR3 gives the full variable domain: DAGVTQSPTHLIKTRGQQVTLRCSPKSGHDTVSWYQQALGQGPQFIFQYYEEEERQRGNFPDRFSGHQFPNYSSELNVNALLLGDSALYLCASSLGQGNLNYGYTFGSGTRLTVV.

A word on this clone: The junction departs from the called germline gene at one end, perhaps through a read error. The chain employs TRBV7-7 and TRBJ2-2; no clear D. CDR1 is SSHAT, CDR2 FNYEAQ, per germline (reference sequence). This CDR3 has 15 residues. CDR3 bases: TGTGCTAGCAGCCCCGGCAGCAGGAACACCGGGGAGCTGTTTTTT. Protein: CASSPGSRNTGELFF.

CDR3 bases: TGTGCCAGCAGGCGACAGGGCTCCTACGAGCAGTACTTC. Residues: CASRRQGSYEQYF. This chain links TRBV27 with TRBJ2-7, with 7 bases matching TRBD1. Unmatched junction bases numbered 2, after V lost 6 bases and J lost 0 bases. This CDR3 contains 13 residues. Germline CDR1 reads MNHEY; CDR2 reads SMNVEV (reference sequence).

The V gene is TRBV10-3, the J gene TRBJ1-2; D possibly corresponds to TRBD1 (6 bases). V was pared by 2 bases and J by 10 bases, with 11 bases between. This CDR3 has 12 amino acids. Germline CDR1 and CDR2: ENHRY and SYGVKD. CDR3 residues: CAISEGQTFYTF. CDR3 nucleotides: TGTGCCATCAGTGAGGGACAGACTTTCTACACCTTC.

The chain recombines TRBV15 with TRBJ2-3; a possible D gene is TRBD1 (6 bases). Germline CDR1 LNHNV, CDR2 YYDKDF (reference sequence). This CDR3 is built from 13 residues. Trimming stripped 5 bases from V and 8 bases from J, with 14 bases between. The CDR3 loop reads CATSGNRDGTQYF. Written as DNA, the CDR3 is TGTGCCACCAGCGGCAACAGGGACGGTACGCAGTATTTT. Full variable domain (missing parts from reference TRBV15 and TRBJ2-3): DAMVIQNPRYQVTQFGKPVTLSCSQTLNHNVMYWYQQKSSQAPKLLFHYYDKDFNNEADTPDNFQSRRPNTSFCFLDIRSPGLGDTAMYLCATSGNRDGTQYFGPGTRLTVL.

The chain links TRBV27 to TRBJ2-1; TRBD2 matches at 7 bases. The junction had 3 bases not matched to a gene; V was cut back by 1 base and J by 3 bases. Per the germline V gene, CDR1 is MNHEY and CDR2 is SMNVEV (reference sequence). The CDR3 loop spans 15 amino acids. CDR3 nucleotides: TGTGCCAGCAGTTTATGGGCGGGAGACTACAATGAGCAGTTCTTC. Its translation is CASSLWAGDYNEQFF.

The J gene is TRBJ1-2, the V gene TRBV6-5, with 12 bases matching TRBD1. The V gene's germline CDR1 is MNHEY and CDR2 SVGAGI. The junction had 5 bases not matched to a gene; V was cut back by 6 bases and J by 3 bases. The CDR3 runs to 15 residues. This chain's CDR3 is CASRAGQGAYYGYTF. DNA for the CDR3: TGTGCCAGCAGAGCGGGACAGGGGGCTTACTATGGCTACACCTTC.

This sequence joins TRBV7-3 and TRBJ2-3, with D maybe TRBD1 (5 bases). Germline lookup yields CDR1 SGHTA and CDR2 FQGTGA. V was clipped by 0 bases and J by 0 bases, with 10 bases between them. The CDR3 runs 16 residues. The CDR3 spells CASSLTGATSTDTQYF. In nucleotides, the CDR3 is TGTGCCAGCAGCTTAACAGGGGCCACTAGCACAGATACGCAGTATTTT.

The V and J genes are TRBV10-3 and TRBJ2-5; 7 nucleotides align to TRBD1. Germline V lookup: CDR1 ENHRY, CDR2 SYGVKD. The CDR3 is 13 amino acids. Trimming at V came to 6 bases and at J to 5 bases, leaving 6 bases not matched to a gene. The CDR3 sequence: CAISGAGGETQYF. In DNA form, the CDR3 reads TGTGCCATCAGCGGTGCAGGGGGTGAGACCCAGTACTTC.

In DNA, the CDR3 is TGTGCCTGGGGTCACGACTACGAGCAGTACTTC. Translating gives CAWGHDYEQYF. The chain employs TRBV30 and TRBJ2-7; D is undetermined. V was clipped by 5 bases and J by 3 bases, with 8 bases between them. Looked up from germline, CDR1 is GTSNPN and CDR2 is SVGIG (reference sequence). The CDR3 extends over 11 amino acids.

J is TRBJ1-2 and V is TRBV14; D unclear. CDR1 is SGHDN and CDR2 is FVKESK in the germline V gene. V lost 1 base, J lost 7 bases, and 16 bases lay in between. This CDR3 is 15 amino acids long. For the CDR3, the DNA is TGTGCCAGCAGCCAAGGGCGGATGACCCTTCGTGGCTACACCTTC. Encoded protein: CASSQGRMTLRGYTF. Full variable domain (rest looked up from reference TRBV14 and TRBJ1-2): EAGVTQFPSHSVIEKGQTVTLRCDPISGHDNLYWYRRVMGKEIKFLLHFVKESKQDESGMPNNRFLAERTGGTYSTLKVQPAELEDSGVYFCASSQGRMTLRGYTFGSGTRLTVV.

This sequence joins TRBV7-9 and TRBJ2-1; TRBD1 might be the D (6 bases). The CDR3 runs to 15 residues. The V gene's germline CDR1 is SEHNR and CDR2 FQNEAQ (reference sequence). The germline V and J ends were trimmed by 3 bases and 6 bases, with 15 bases remaining between them. Written as DNA, the CDR3 is TGTGCCAGCAGCTTCACAGGGTGGCCAGGCAATGAGCAGTTCTTC. It yields the protein CASSFTGWPGNEQFF.

The chain recombines TRBV5-4 with TRBJ2-5; the D gene is possibly TRBD2 (6 bases). Germline V gives CDR1 SGHNT, CDR2 YYREEE (reference sequence). Between the trimmed V and J ends, which lost 1 base and 3 bases, there was a span of 10 bases. This CDR3 has 14 amino acids. The CDR3 coding sequence is TGTGCCAGCAGCTTGCAACTAGCAGAAGAGACCCAGTACTTC. Translating it yields CASSLQLAEETQYF. The variable domain in full, with the rest retrieved from reference TRBV5-4 and TRBJ2-5, is ETGVTQSPTHLIKTRGQQVTLRCSSQSGHNTVSWYQQALGQGPQFIFQYYREEENGRGNFPPRFSGLQFPNYSSELNVNALELDDSALYLCASSLQLAEETQYFGPGTRLLVL.